These 31 T cell receptor beta chains originate from one sample sequenced in a study of T cell changes during pregnancy in multiple sclerosis. Libraries were prepared by immunoSEQ multiplex PCR; TCRdb keeps only in-frame clonotypes and omits some of them. The sample holds more than 25,000 clones; about 91% are singletons and the top ten take about 6.8%. Here the sequenced sample was CD8+ T cells from peripheral blood mononuclear cells, taken after pregnancy. These receptors originate from a female donor with multiple sclerosis, enrolled in a pregnancy study.

The chain uses TRBV12-5 and TRBJ2-7; possibly TRBD1 for D (6 bases). V was cut by 0 bases and J by 3 bases, with 9 bases left in between. The CDR3 covers 14 residues. Germline V lookup: CDR1 LGHNT, CDR2 FRNRAP. CDR3 nucleotide sequence: TGTGCTAGTGGTTTGGTACCAGGGGACTACGAGCAGTACTTC. Protein product: CASGLVPGDYEQYF.

The chain carries TRBV27 and TRBJ1-2; the match to TRBD1 covers 10 bases. The CDR3 runs to 13 residues. The V gene's germline CDR1 is MNHEY and CDR2 SMNVEV (reference sequence). Unmatched junction bases numbered 7, after V lost 8 bases and J lost 7 bases. As DNA, the CDR3 is TGTGCCAGCGGTGACAGGGGGCTGACTGGCTACACCTTC. It specifies CASGDRGLTGYTF.

The V gene is TRBV7-9, the J gene TRBJ2-7; tentatively, D is TRBD1 (5 bases). The germline CDR1 and CDR2 sequences are SEHNR and FQNEAQ (reference sequence). The CDR3 extends over 14 amino acids. Trimming removed 8 bases at V and 6 bases at J, with 20 bases between. The DNA of the CDR3 is TGTGCCAGCTGTCCCGAGGCAGGGCTGGTCGAGCAGTACTTC. Residues: CASCPEAGLVEQYF.

V is TRBV28 and J is TRBJ2-3; tentative D call: TRBD1 (5 bases). There are 16 residues in the CDR3. Per germline, CDR1 MDHEN and CDR2 SYDVKM. The V and J ends lost 3 bases and 0 bases respectively, with 13 bases between them. In DNA, the CDR3 is TGTGCCAGCAGTTTTTGGGGCGCGTCTAGCACAGATACGCAGTATTTT. Translation gives CASSFWGASSTDTQYF.

The V and J genes are TRBV2 and TRBJ2-7, with D tentatively TRBD2 (5 bases). The CDR3 is made up of 15 amino acids. The germline V gene encodes CDR1 SNHLY and CDR2 FYNNEI. V lost 3 bases and J 0 bases, leaving 12 bases between the germline ends. The CDR3, as DNA: TGTGCCAGCAGTGACCTTTCGGGGTACTCCTACGAGCAGTACTTC. Residues: CASSDLSGYSYEQYF.

V gene TRBV9 combines with J gene TRBJ2-7; TRBD2 might be the D (6 bases). Germline V lookup: CDR1 SGDLS, CDR2 YYNGEE. V was pared by 4 bases and J by 7 bases, with 15 bases between. The CDR3 runs to 13 residues. This CDR3 is CASSPGGEAEQYF. Written as DNA, the CDR3 is TGTGCCAGCAGCCCAGGAGGGGAGGCTGAGCAGTACTTC. The complete variable domain, with remaining parts taken from reference TRBV9 and TRBJ2-7, reads DSGVTQTPKHLITATGQRVTLRCSPRSGDLSVYWYQQSLDQGLQFLIQYYNGEERAKGNILERFSAQQFPDLHSELNLSSLELGDSALYFCASSPGGEAEQYFGPGTRLTVT.

This clone was detected only a few times. The chain links TRBV6-4 to TRBJ2-3; the match to TRBD2 covers 12 bases. The CDR3 spans 15 residues. Germline CDR1 reads MRHNA; CDR2 reads SNTAGT. The J segment lost 4 bases and the V segment lost 5 bases, leaving 4 bases of the junction unmatched. The CDR3 sequence is CASSLTSGGPDTQYF. The CDR3 region has the DNA TGTGCCAGCAGTCTGACTAGCGGGGGCCCAGATACGCAGTATTTT.

This chain joins TRBV27 and TRBJ2-2; tentative D call: TRBD2 (6 bases). This CDR3 is 15 amino acids long. The germline gives CDR1 MNHEY, CDR2 SMNVEV (reference sequence). V lost 8 bases, J lost 5 bases, and 18 bases lay in between. CDR3 region: CASGSSALKTGELFF. The DNA for the CDR3 is TGTGCCAGCGGATCTAGCGCTCTGAAAACCGGGGAGCTGTTTTTT.

This clone has just a few counts. The V gene is TRBV4-3, the J gene TRBJ2-5; TRBD1 might be the D (6 bases). Looked up from germline, CDR1 is LGHNA and CDR2 is YSLEER. Trimming took 0 bases from V and 5 from J, leaving 10 bases between them. This CDR3 is 14 amino acids long. The DNA for the CDR3 is TGCGCCAGCAGCCAAGATTCAGGGGACGAGACCCAGTACTTC. Its protein is CASSQDSGDETQYF.

The rearrangement links TRBV6-1 to TRBJ2-7, with 7 bases that match TRBD1. CDR1 is MNHNS and CDR2 is SASEGT in the germline V gene. This CDR3 region has 15 residues. After removal of 5 bases from V and 3 bases from J, the junction contained 10 bases not matched to a gene. The CDR3 region has the DNA TGTGCCAGCAGTTCAGATTGGACAGGATTCTACGAGCAGTACTTC. As protein: CASSSDWTGFYEQYF.

The table lists this clone with a count of one. The chain joins TRBV14 to TRBJ2-3; TRBD2 matches 9 bases. There are 14 residues in the CDR3. V lost 0 bases and J lost 5; bases outside the gene matches: 0. CDR1 SGHDN and CDR2 FVKESK come from the germline V gene. CDR3 bases: TGTGCCAGCAGCCAAGAACTAGCGGGAGATACGCAGTATTTT. This codes for CASSQELAGDTQYF.

This rearrangement joins TRBV6-5 to TRBJ1-1, with 7 positions matching TRBD1. V shed 6 bases and J 3 bases; nucleotides not matched to a gene: 4. CDR1 and CDR2 (germline): MNHEY, SVGAGI. The CDR3 contains 13 residues. The CDR3 DNA reads TGTGCCAGCAGGAGACAGGGCGACACTGAAGCTTTCTTT. This gives the protein CASRRQGDTEAFF.

V gene TRBV7-9 combines with J gene TRBJ2-7; D unclear. CDR1 is SEHNR and CDR2 is FQNEAQ in the germline V gene (reference sequence). The CDR3 is 16 residues long. V was trimmed by 5 bases and J by 3 bases, leaving 20 bases between them. The CDR3 DNA sequence: TGTGCCAGCAGCAGCCGTTCTGATGGGCAGCACTACGAGCAGTACTTC. Translation gives CASSSRSDGQHYEQYF.

V gene TRBV4-1 combines with J gene TRBJ2-7, with D perhaps TRBD2 (5 bases). In germline, CDR1 is MGHRA, CDR2 YSYEKL. The CDR3 totals 16 residues. V dropped 2 bases and J dropped 0 bases, with 14 bases sitting between them. CDR3 loop: CASSQFLSAYSYEQYF. CDR3 bases: TGCGCCAGCAGCCAATTCCTTAGCGCCTACTCCTACGAGCAGTACTTC.

J is TRBJ2-6 and V is TRBV19, with D perhaps TRBD2 (5 bases). CDR1 and CDR2 from the germline V gene are LNHDA and SQIVND (reference sequence). Trimming shortened V by 1 base and J by 2 bases, and 6 bases separated the two germline ends. The CDR3 spans 15 residues. CDR3 residues: CASSIGETGANVLTF. For the CDR3, the DNA is TGTGCCAGTAGTATAGGGGAGACTGGGGCCAACGTCCTGACTTTC.

This clone has a count of ten or more. The chain carries TRBV27 and TRBJ1-1; D uncertain. CDR1 MNHEY and CDR2 SMNVEV come from the germline V gene (reference sequence). The CDR3 is made up of 14 amino acids. V lost 4 bases to trimming and J lost 0 bases, with 9 bases between them. The CDR3, as DNA: TGTGCCAGCAGTTCTCCGACATTGAACACTGAAGCTTTCTTT. It translates to CASSSPTLNTEAFF.

The V call is TRBV6-6, the J call TRBJ2-5; a possible D gene is TRBD2 (5 bases). Trimming took off 3 bases at V and 0 bases at J, with 11 bases between the two ends. Germline-derived CDR1 and CDR2 are MNHNY and SVGAGI (reference sequence). There are 15 residues in the CDR3. The DNA for the CDR3 is TGTGCCAGCAGTTATACGGGGATGTACCAAGAGACCCAGTACTTC. Its translation is CASSYTGMYQETQYF.

This rearrangement joins TRBV7-3 to TRBJ2-1, with no clear D. V was shortened by 2 bases and J by 7 bases, with 9 bases between the two germline ends. This CDR3 contains 13 residues. Germline V CDR1 and CDR2: SGHTA, FQGTGA. The CDR3: CASSLSIMNEQFF. As DNA, the CDR3 is TGTGCCAGCAGCTTATCTATAATGAATGAGCAGTTCTTC.

This sequence joins TRBV29-1 and TRBJ2-7; 7 bases line up with TRBD2. Losses at the gene ends were 4 bases for V and 6 bases for J; bases not matched to a gene: 6. The CDR3 totals 12 residues. CDR1 SQVTM and CDR2 ANQGSEA come from the germline V gene. CDR3 amino acids: CSVVGLEVEQYF. The CDR3 DNA sequence: TGCAGCGTTGTTGGACTAGAGGTCGAGCAGTACTTC.

V gene TRBV5-5 combines with J gene TRBJ1-2; D is unresolved. V was pared by 1 base and J by 1 base, with 11 bases between. The CDR3 extends over 15 amino acids. Germline V gives CDR1 SGHKS, CDR2 YYEKEE (reference sequence). CDR3 amino acids: CASSLPEGFNYGYTF. CDR3 sequence (DNA): TGTGCCAGCAGCTTGCCCGAGGGCTTTAACTATGGCTACACCTTC.

V is TRBV6-4 and J is TRBJ2-1, with TRBD2 matching over 11 bases. J was trimmed by 3 bases and V by 9 bases; bases with no gene match: 10. The germline gives CDR1 MRHNA, CDR2 SNTAGT. This CDR3 is 16 amino acids long. The CDR3 nucleotides are TGTGCCAGGACGACAGGGACTAGCGGATACTACAATGAGCAGTTCTTC. It codes for CARTTGTSGYYNEQFF.

This clone was recorded a few times. The chain combines TRBV7-6 with TRBJ2-5; 12 nucleotides line up with TRBD2. The V and J ends lost 5 bases and 4 bases, in that order; junction bases with no gene match: 5. CDR1 is SGHVS and CDR2 is FNYEAQ in the germline V gene. This CDR3 has 15 amino acids. The DNA for the CDR3 is TGTGCCAGCAGCCTGACTAGCGGGAGCGGAGAGACCCAGTACTTC. Encoded protein: CASSLTSGSGETQYF.

This rearrangement joins TRBV14 to TRBJ2-1; D is unresolved. CDR1 and CDR2 (germline): SGHDN, FVKESK. The CDR3 extends over 14 amino acids. V lost 2 bases, J lost 6 bases, and 11 bases lay in between. The CDR3 bases are TGTGCCAGCAGCCAACTGCAGAGAGGCAATGAGCAGTTCTTC. Amino acid sequence: CASSQLQRGNEQFF.

The V call is TRBV19, the J call TRBJ2-3, with 11 bases that match TRBD2. CDR1 and CDR2 from the germline V gene are LNHDA and SQIVND (reference sequence). The ends lost 3 bases at V and 5 bases at J; junction bases unmatched: 7. The CDR3 totals 16 residues. The CDR3 here is CASSMTSGTLGDTQYF. CDR3 bases: TGTGCCAGTAGTATGACTAGCGGGACACTCGGAGATACGCAGTATTTT.

The V gene is TRBV9, the J gene TRBJ2-7, with 12 bases fitting TRBD1. This CDR3 region has 14 residues. Germline V lookup: CDR1 SGDLS, CDR2 YYNGEE. The trim removed 7 bases at V and 6 bases at J, leaving 8 bases unmatched. As DNA, the CDR3 is TGTGCCAGCGGCCCCGGGACAGGGGGCACCGAGCAGTACTTC. This sequence encodes CASGPGTGGTEQYF.

The V and J genes are TRBV15 and TRBJ1-1; 9 bases map to TRBD1. The CDR3 length is 15 residues. CDR1 and CDR2 from the germline V gene are LNHNV and YYDKDF (reference sequence). V shed 2 bases and J 3 bases; nucleotides not matched to a gene: 4. The CDR3: CATSRLRQGDTEAFF. The CDR3 region has the DNA TGTGCCACCAGCAGACTGAGACAGGGGGACACTGAAGCTTTCTTT.

The rearrangement joins TRBV6-5 to TRBJ2-1; 10 nucleotides agree with TRBD2. Per germline, CDR1 MNHEY and CDR2 SVGAGI. The CDR3 covers 15 residues. The V and J ends lost 4 bases and 8 bases, in that order; junction bases with no gene match: 8. CDR3 amino acids: CASSFGTSASYEQFF. The CDR3 region has the DNA TGTGCCAGCAGTTTCGGGACTAGCGCGTCGTATGAGCAGTTCTTC.

Written as DNA, the CDR3 is TGTGCCAGCAGTGAAATTACAGGGGGTTTTCGCGAGCAGTACTTC. This encodes CASSEITGGFREQYF. The chain uses TRBV6-1 and TRBJ2-7; 8 nucleotides agree with TRBD1. V was pared by 2 bases and J by 6 bases, with 9 bases of the junction left unmatched. This CDR3 region has 15 residues. Germline CDR1 MNHNS, CDR2 SASEGT.

CDR3 sequence: CAIRPTGRYPNYGYTF. The CDR3 coding sequence is TGTGCCATCAGGCCGACAGGGCGGTACCCTAACTATGGCTACACCTTC. V gene TRBV10-3 combines with J gene TRBJ1-2; the match to TRBD1 covers 7 bases. V was clipped by 6 bases and J by 0 bases; unmatched bases: 10. The CDR3 length is 16 residues. Germline V gene data show CDR1 as ENHRY and CDR2 as SYGVKD.

The chain carries TRBV6-5 and TRBJ2-1; TRBD2 is a possible D gene (8 bases). The CDR3 covers 15 residues. CDR1 and CDR2 (germline): MNHEY, SVGAGI. V gave up 4 bases and J gave up 9 bases, with 19 bases separating them. The CDR3, as DNA: TGTGCCAGCAGTTTGACTAGCGCAGGGGGGGGTGAGCAGTTCTTC. Translating it yields CASSLTSAGGGEQFF.

This sequence joins TRBV29-1 and TRBJ2-1; 7 nucleotides line up with TRBD2. Germline CDR1 SQVTM, CDR2 ANQGSEA. CDR3 length: 11 amino acids. Trimming cost V 7 bases and J 8 bases; bases outside gene matches: 5. The CDR3 sequence is CSARLADEQFF. CDR3 DNA: TGCAGCGCCCGACTAGCCGATGAGCAGTTCTTC.